Below are 26 T cell receptor beta chains sequenced from a single sample in a study of PD-L1 blockade in urothelial cancer. Time point described: peripheral blood 6 weeks after treatment start. The table came from immunoSEQ multiplex PCR; TCRdb's copy has only in-frame clones and leaves some out. The sample includes tens of thousands of clones, roughly 84% of them seen just once. The source was PBMCs, collected around atezolizumab (anti-PD-L1) treatment. The receptors shown here come from a man between 50 and 59 years old with urothelial cancer.

This clone was seen just once. V gene TRBV7-3 combines with J gene TRBJ2-1; D perhaps matches TRBD1 (5 bases). The CDR3 covers 13 residues. V was clipped by 0 bases and J by 8 bases, with 8 bases between them. Germline CDR1 is SGHTA and CDR2 is FQGTGA. The CDR3 spells CASSLTGADEQFF. CDR3 in DNA: TGTGCCAGCAGCTTAACTGGGGCTGATGAGCAGTTCTTC. Based on the CDR3 plus reference TRBV7-3 and TRBJ2-1, the full variable domain is GAGVSQTPSNKVTEKGKYVELRCDPISGHTALYWYRQSLGQGPEFLIYFQGTGAADDSGLPNDRFFAVRPEGSVSTLKIQRTERGDSAVYLCASSLTGADEQFFGPGTRLTVL.

This clone turned up a few times. The chain is built from TRBV29-1 and TRBJ2-1; 7 bases map to TRBD2. Germline loops: CDR1 SQVTM, CDR2 ANQGSEA. The length of the CDR3 is 15 residues. V shed 6 bases and J 3 bases; nucleotides not matched to a gene: 11. CDR3 loop: CSVTGASGIYNEQFF. The CDR3 coding sequence is TGCAGCGTCACCGGGGCTAGCGGAATCTACAATGAGCAGTTCTTC.

This clone showed up just once. The CDR3 bases are TGTGCCAGCAGCGTAAGCAGGGGGCTAGCGGGGGGGGCCTGCTACAATGAGCAGTTCTTC. Encoded protein: CASSVSRGLAGGACYNEQFF. V is TRBV9 and J is TRBJ2-1; TRBD2 agrees at 12 bases. Germline lookup yields CDR1 SGDLS and CDR2 YYNGEE. The CDR3 contains 20 residues. V lost 1 base to trimming and J lost 3 bases; unmatched junction nucleotides: 14.

V and J are TRBV30 and TRBJ1-1, with D unresolved. Trimming shortened V by 1 base and J by 1 base, and 10 bases separated the two germline ends. The CDR3 is made up of 14 amino acids. Looked up from germline, CDR1 is GTSNPN and CDR2 is SVGIG (reference sequence). CDR3 sequence reads: CAWSAGYKNTEAFF. The CDR3 DNA follows: TGTGCCTGGAGTGCAGGTTACAAGAACACTGAAGCTTTCTTT.

This clone has more than one count but fewer than ten. The genes are TRBV19 and TRBJ1-1, with unresolved D. Trimming took off 1 base at V and 3 bases at J, with 6 bases between the two ends. CDR3 length equals 13 residues. CDR1 is LNHDA and CDR2 is SQIVND in the germline V gene (reference sequence). The CDR3 loop reads CASSIARDTEAFF. For the CDR3, the DNA is TGTGCCAGTAGTATAGCGAGGGACACTGAAGCTTTCTTT.

V is TRBV28 and J is TRBJ1-5, with 8 bases identical to TRBD1. This CDR3 spans 14 amino acids. CDR1 and CDR2 (germline): MDHEN, SYDVKM. V lost 5 bases, J lost 2 bases, and 2 bases stayed unmatched. DNA for the CDR3: TGTGCCAGCAGTCCAGGGGGCCGCAATCAGCCCCAGCATTTT. As protein: CASSPGGRNQPQHF.

This clone was seen more than once but under ten times. The chain combines TRBV5-1 with TRBJ2-1; weak D call: TRBD2 (5 bases). Germline-derived CDR1 and CDR2 are SGHRS and YFSETQ. V lost 5 bases and J 5 bases, leaving 11 bases between the germline ends. The CDR3 runs 13 residues. The CDR3 region has the DNA TGCGCCAGCAGAAATCCGGGGAACAATGAGCAGTTCTTC. It encodes CASRNPGNNEQFF.

Regarding this clone: This sequence may be a read error, since a much larger clone differs from it by one base. Distinct nucleotide sequences in the sample also encode this CDR3. The chain has TRBV27 and TRBJ2-7, with D possibly being TRBD1 (6 bases). There are 11 residues in the CDR3. Germline assignment: CDR1 MNHEY and CDR2 SMNVEV (reference sequence). V gave up 6 bases and J gave up 3 bases, with 6 bases separating them. DNA of the CDR3: TGTGCCAGCAGACAGGGCTACGAGCAGTACTTC. Protein product: CASRQGYEQYF.

The rearrangement links TRBV9 to TRBJ2-7; D gene unclear. Germline V gene lookup returns CDR1 SGDLS and CDR2 YYNGEE. The V and J ends lost 7 bases and 2 bases respectively, with 7 bases between them. This CDR3 comprises 11 residues. The CDR3 DNA reads as TGTGCCAGCGGAGACCCCTACGAGCAGTACTTC. Its protein product is CASGDPYEQYF.

The rearrangement uses TRBV6-1 and TRBJ2-7, with D perhaps matching TRBD2 (6 bases). Per germline, CDR1 MNHNS and CDR2 SASEGT. Trimming took off 3 bases at V and 7 bases at J, with 16 bases between the two ends. This CDR3 region has 14 residues. The CDR3: CASSDRGNQREQYF. CDR3 nucleotide sequence: TGTGCCAGCAGTGATCGCGGGAACCAGAGGGAGCAGTACTTC.

The chain has TRBV10-3 and TRBJ2-7; 7 bases are a match to TRBD1. The CDR3 has 14 amino acids. With V trimmed by 6 bases and J by 3 bases, 8 bases remained unmatched. CDR1 is ENHRY and CDR2 is SYGVKD in the germline V gene. The CDR3 spells CAIRSRDSHYEQYF. Here the CDR3 DNA reads TGTGCCATCAGGAGCCGGGACAGCCACTACGAGCAGTACTTC.

The genes are TRBV18 and TRBJ1-5; D is possibly TRBD1 (5 bases). The V gene lost 2 bases and the J gene lost 4 bases, with 6 bases spanning the gap. CDR1 KGHSH and CDR2 LQKENI come from the germline V gene. The CDR3 extends over 13 amino acids. DNA of the CDR3: TGTGCCAGCTCACCAGCAGGGAATCAGCCCCAGCATTTT. Amino acids: CASSPAGNQPQHF.

The chain has TRBV18 and TRBJ2-7, with 7 bases that match TRBD1. This CDR3 has 14 residues. Germline trimming cut 4 bases from V and 2 bases from J; bases unmatched to any gene: 5. Looked up from germline, CDR1 is KGHSH and CDR2 is LQKENI. The CDR3 DNA follows: TGTGCCAGCTCACAGGGACAGACCACCTACGAGCAGTACTTC. Its protein is CASSQGQTTYEQYF.

This chain uses TRBV11-1 with TRBJ2-7, with 9 nucleotides matching TRBD1. This CDR3 region has 13 residues. V gave up 3 bases and J gave up 4 bases; unmatched junction bases: 1. Germline assignment: CDR1 SGHAT and CDR2 FQDESV (reference sequence). CDR3 DNA sequence: TGTGCCAGCAGCTTGGACAGGGGATACGAGCAGTACTTC. Its protein product is CASSLDRGYEQYF.

The V and J genes are TRBV2 and TRBJ2-1; 8 bases fit TRBD1. With V trimmed by 7 bases and J by 3 bases, 11 bases remained unmatched. Germline CDR1 is SNHLY and CDR2 is FYNNEI. The CDR3 contains 16 residues. CDR3 residues: CASKIPRQGNYNEQFF. The CDR3 DNA follows: TGTGCCAGCAAAATACCAAGACAGGGGAACTACAATGAGCAGTTCTTC. The full variable domain, in which reference TRBV2 and TRBJ2-1 provide the parts outside the CDR3, is EPEVTQTPSHQVTQMGQEVILRCVPISNHLYFYWYRQILGQKVEFLVSFYNNEISEKSEIFDDQFSVERPDGSNFTLKIRSTKLEDSAMYFCASKIPRQGNYNEQFFGPGTRLTVL.

This chain joins TRBV27 and TRBJ1-2, with TRBD1 matching over 11 bases. V trimming: 7 bases; J trimming: 4 bases; junction bases outside the gene matches: 11. The V gene's germline CDR1 is MNHEY and CDR2 SMNVEV (reference sequence). This CDR3 comprises 16 residues. CDR3 bases: TGTGCCAGCACCTTTAGGAGGACAGGGGGCTTCTATGGCTACACCTTC. Encoded protein: CASTFRRTGGFYGYTF.

V gene TRBV6-1 combines with J gene TRBJ2-7, with TRBD1 matching 7 bases. Germline V gene lookup returns CDR1 MNHNS and CDR2 SASEGT. The CDR3 is 14 amino acids. The junction had 10 bases not matched to a gene; V was cut back by 8 bases and J by 3 bases. This CDR3 is CASLGTVENYEQYF. DNA for the CDR3: TGTGCCAGCCTGGGGACAGTCGAAAACTACGAGCAGTACTTC.

The J gene is TRBJ1-1, the V gene TRBV5-1; 7 bases map to TRBD1. J gave up 5 bases and V 5 bases, and 9 bases lay outside the gene matches. Germline CDR1 is SGHRS and CDR2 is YFSETQ. The CDR3 has 14 residues. Here the CDR3 reads CASRTATGITEAFF. The CDR3 region has the DNA TGCGCCAGCAGAACGGCGACAGGGATTACTGAAGCTTTCTTT. Drawing the rest from reference TRBV5-1 and TRBJ1-1, the complete variable domain is KAGVTQTPRYLIKTRGQQVTLSCSPISGHRSVSWYQQTPGQGLQFLFEYFSETQRNKGNFPGRFSGRQFSNSRSEMNVSTLELGDSALYLCASRTATGITEAFFGQGTRLTVV.

This clone has a single count. The V call is TRBV30, the J call TRBJ2-1, with 9 nucleotides matching TRBD2. The CDR3 has 14 residues. V lost 3 bases, J lost 4 bases, and 4 bases stayed unmatched. Germline V gene data show CDR1 as GTSNPN and CDR2 as SVGIG (reference sequence). This CDR3 is CAWRRTSVYNEQFF. CDR3 nucleotides: TGTGCCTGGAGACGGACTAGCGTGTACAATGAGCAGTTCTTC.

V usage is TRBV12-2 and J usage is TRBJ2-7; the table names TRBD1, a call not compared with the DNA. TRBV12-2 is given as a pseudogene. CDR3 size: 16 residues. The CDR3 DNA is TGTGCAAGTCGCTTGAGACCGGGACAGGGGGACTACGAGCAGTACTTC. This encodes CASRLRPGQGDYEQYF.

The chain uses TRBV7-9 and TRBJ1-5; TRBD1 matches at 9 bases. The CDR3 contains 16 residues. Germline loops: CDR1 SEHNR, CDR2 FQNEAQ (reference sequence). The trim removed 5 bases at V and 3 bases at J, leaving 8 bases unmatched. CDR3 sequence reads: CASSVGGQGANQPQHF. CDR3 nucleotide sequence: TGTGCCAGCAGCGTGGGGGGACAGGGAGCCAATCAGCCCCAGCATTTT.

The rearrangement joins TRBV11-3 to TRBJ2-1; 9 nucleotides line up with TRBD2. J gave up 6 bases and V 5 bases, and 14 bases lay outside the gene matches. The CDR3 covers 17 residues. Germline CDR1 SGHNT, CDR2 YENEEA. CDR3 nucleotide sequence: TGTGCCAGCAGCCCTCGCCCGGGCGGGAGGGCCGGCAATGAGCAGTTCTTC. Its translation: CASSPRPGGRAGNEQFF.

J is TRBJ2-2 and V is TRBV5-1, with 9 bases identical to TRBD2. CDR1 is SGHRS, CDR2 YFSETQ, per germline. Trimming removed 0 bases from V and 4 bases from J; junction bases left unmatched: 13. The CDR3 spans 19 residues. CDR3 loop: CASSLGSPSSGMRTGELFF. The DNA for the CDR3 is TGCGCCAGCAGCTTGGGTTCCCCATCTAGCGGGATGCGCACCGGGGAGCTGTTTTTT.

This clone came up a few times. The chain joins TRBV7-8 to TRBJ2-1, with 11 nucleotides matching TRBD2. CDR3 length: 15 residues. V shed 5 bases and J 10 bases; nucleotides not matched to a gene: 10. Looked up from germline, CDR1 is SGHVS and CDR2 is FQNEAQ. The CDR3 DNA is TGTGCCAGCAGCGTGGGACTAGCGGTGTTCGGAGAGCAGTTCTTC. Protein: CASSVGLAVFGEQFF. Looking up the rest from reference TRBV7-8 and TRBJ2-1 gives the full variable domain: GAGVSQSPRYKVAKRGQDVALRCDPISGHVSLFWYQQALGQGPEFLTYFQNEAQLDKSGLPSDRFFAERPEGSVSTLKIQRTQQEDSAVYLCASSVGLAVFGEQFFGPGTRLTVL.

This clone was counted a single time. This rearrangement joins TRBV18 to TRBJ1-4, with 12 bases that match TRBD1. V gave up 4 bases and J gave up 2 bases; unmatched junction bases: 2. CDR3 length equals 16 residues. The V gene's germline CDR1 is KGHSH and CDR2 LQKENI. DNA of the CDR3: TGTGCCAGCTCACTGGGACAGGGGGCGACTAATGAAAAACTGTTTTTT. Translated: CASSLGQGATNEKLFF.

This sequence joins TRBV6-1 and TRBJ2-7; 7 nucleotides match TRBD1. The germline gives CDR1 MNHNS, CDR2 SASEGT. This CDR3 contains 14 residues. V was pared by 3 bases and J by 6 bases, with 8 bases of the junction left unmatched. The CDR3 region is CASSDLRDSSEQYF. The CDR3 bases are TGTGCCAGCAGTGACCTAAGGGACAGCAGCGAGCAGTACTTC.